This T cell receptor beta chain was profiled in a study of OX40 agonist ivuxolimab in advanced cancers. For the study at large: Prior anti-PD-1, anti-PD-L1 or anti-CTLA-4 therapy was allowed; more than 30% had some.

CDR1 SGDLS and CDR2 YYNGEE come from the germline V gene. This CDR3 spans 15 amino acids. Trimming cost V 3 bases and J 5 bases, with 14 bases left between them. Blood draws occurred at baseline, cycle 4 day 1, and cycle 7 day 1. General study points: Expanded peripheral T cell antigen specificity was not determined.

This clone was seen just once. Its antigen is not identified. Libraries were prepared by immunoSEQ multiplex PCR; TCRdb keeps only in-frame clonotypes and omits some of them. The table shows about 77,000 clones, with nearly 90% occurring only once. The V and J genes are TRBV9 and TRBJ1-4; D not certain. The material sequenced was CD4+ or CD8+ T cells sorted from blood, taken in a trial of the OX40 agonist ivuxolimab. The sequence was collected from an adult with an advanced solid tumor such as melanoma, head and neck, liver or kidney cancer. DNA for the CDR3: TGTGCCAGCAGCGCTCACAGACCCCCCAATGAAAAACTGTTTTTT. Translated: CASSAHRPPNEKLFF.